This TCR beta chain was identified in a study of T cell repertoires in aging, cancer and after chemotherapy. Study details: The full dataset contained approximately 9.6 million TCR reads. Findings of the study overall: Compared with age-matched healthy donors, untreated hematological or solid cancer patients showed higher blood TCR clonality. Healthy donors lost TCR diversity with age mainly through richness, cancer patients through richness and evenness.

With respect to this clonotype: Antigen unknown.

The CDR3 length is 15 residues. Germline CDR1 reads LGHNA; CDR2 reads YNFKEQ. V was shortened by 1 base and J by 3 bases, with 11 bases between the two germline ends. A mixed TRB-A/B primer pool amplified rearranged TRB by multiplex touch-down PCR. TCRdb re-called the multiplex PCR reads through MiXCR, storing one row per CDR3 protein. Here the sample spans about 4,300 distinct CDR3 sequences, roughly two fifths being singletons. Peripheral blood genomic DNA, not sorted cells or RNA, was the template. This TCR was sampled from a human donor with a blood cancer. Sample: blood. The chain carries TRBV4-2 and TRBJ2-3; D not certain. The CDR3 region is CASSQGTFRTDTQYF. The CDR3, as DNA: TGTGCCAGCAGCCAAGGCACATTTAGGACAGATACGCAGTATTTT.